This T cell receptor (beta chain) was obtained from a study of shared clonotypes between healthy human individuals. Clones were sequenced by immunoSEQ multiplex PCR, and TCRdb holds only the in-frame ones, with some missing. The sample holds over a million clones, approximately 96% seen once. V lost 8 bases to trimming and J lost 10 bases, with 14 bases between them. Germline CDR1 and CDR2: MDHEN and SYDVKM. This CDR3 spans 12 amino acids. The chain recombines TRBV28 with TRBJ1-4, with TRBD1 as a possible D gene (6 bases). Sequencing used naive CD4+ T cells sorted from blood. Regarding subset: CD45RA+ positively selected. This clonotype was obtained from a man aged 30 to 39 in good health. The DNA for the CDR3 is TGTGCCAGCTCCAGAGAGGGGGGAAAACTGTTTTTT. Translation gives CASSREGGKLFF.